Presented here are 8 T cell receptor beta chains from one specimen sequenced in a study of blood T cell repertoires in COVID-19 (dated by TCRdb to about 2020). Libraries were constructed by the immunoSEQ multiplex PCR assay. Held by TCRdb, this immuneACCESS table contains in-frame sequences only and omits some clones. Under half of the omission traces to an unresolved V gene where checked; the cause of the rest is unknown. The sample data list 150,000 to 160,000 clones, and about 89% of these were observed just once. Approximately 0.59% of the sample rests with the top ten. Specimen: peripheral blood. All receptors come from a man aged 50 to 60 with acute or convalescent COVID-19.

V is TRBV28 and J is TRBJ1-5, with D possibly matching TRBD1 (6 bases). V gave up 4 bases and J gave up 4 bases, with 8 bases separating them. This CDR3 contains 13 residues. From germline, CDR1 is MDHEN and CDR2 SYDVKM. In nucleotides, the CDR3 is TGTGCCAGCAGTTACAGGGTTAATCAGCCCCAGCATTTT. Its translation is CASSYRVNQPQHF. Filled out from reference TRBV28 and TRBJ1-5, the complete variable domain reads DVKVTQSSRYLVKRTGEKVFLECVQDMDHENMFWYRQDPGLGLRLIYFSYDVKMKEKGDIPEGYSVSREKKERFSLILESASTNQTSMYLCASSYRVNQPQHFGDGTRLSIL.

This clone was recorded a few times. The V call is TRBV27, the J call TRBJ1-2, with 7 bases aligning to TRBD1. Germline CDR1 is MNHEY and CDR2 is SMNVEV (reference sequence). The CDR3 runs to 13 residues. Germline trimming cut 5 bases from V and 7 bases from J; bases unmatched to any gene: 7. The CDR3, as DNA: TGTGCCAGCAGTAGGAAGGGGGCTGGTGGCTACACCTTC. Its translation: CASSRKGAGGYTF.

CDR3: CASSQDPASVSYTF. In nucleotides, the CDR3 is TGCGCCAGCAGCCAAGATCCCGCGTCGGTAAGCTACACCTTC. J is TRBJ1-2 and V is TRBV4-3, with D uncertain. Germline V CDR1 and CDR2: LGHNA, YSLEER. V gave up 0 bases and J gave up 9 bases, with 14 bases separating them. CDR3 length equals 14 residues.

The chain joins TRBV29-1 to TRBJ1-1; 10 bases fit TRBD1. This CDR3 contains 14 residues. After removal of 3 bases from V and 3 bases from J, the junction contained 4 bases not matched to a gene. Germline V gene data show CDR1 as SQVTM and CDR2 as ANQGSEA. The CDR3 here is CSVDRQGAYTEAFF. The CDR3 DNA follows: TGCAGCGTTGATCGACAGGGGGCCTACACTGAAGCTTTCTTT.

The chain combines TRBV5-6 with TRBJ2-7; D remains unclear. Trimming shortened V by 2 bases and J by 4 bases, and 19 bases separated the two germline ends. Germline V gene lookup returns CDR1 SGHDT and CDR2 YYEEEE. The CDR3 consists of 16 residues. DNA of the CDR3: TGTGCCAGCAGCTTTTTGTCGGTTGGTCGGTCATACGAGCAGTACGTC. This encodes CASSFLSVGRSYEQYV.

V is TRBV5-5 and J is TRBJ2-2, with 7 bases lining up with TRBD1. Germline assignment: CDR1 SGHKS and CDR2 YYEKEE (reference sequence). CDR3 size: 16 residues. The V segment lost 4 bases and the J segment 1 base; nucleotides outside the gene matches: 7. The CDR3 DNA follows: TGTGCCAGCAGCAAAGGGACAGCAATGAACACCGGGGAGCTGTTTTTT. The encoded protein is CASSKGTAMNTGELFF.

This chain uses TRBV12-3 or TRBV12-4 with TRBJ2-5, with 7 positions matching TRBD2. With 7 bases clipped from V and 5 bases from J, the junction kept 7 bases outside the gene matches. The CDR3 has 13 amino acids. Written as DNA, the CDR3 is TGTGCCAGCACCCGAGGGGAGGGTGAGACCCAGTACTTC. The encoded protein is CASTRGEGETQYF.

The chain joins TRBV12-3 or TRBV12-4 to TRBJ1-5; the D is unclear. The CDR3 is made up of 13 amino acids. Trimming stripped 8 bases from V and 2 bases from J, with 10 bases between. CDR3 residues: CASGREGNQPQHF. The CDR3 DNA reads TGTGCCAGCGGGAGGGAGGGCAATCAGCCCCAGCATTTT.